This T cell receptor beta chain comes out of a study of blood T cell repertoires in COVID-19 (dated by TCRdb to 2020 to 2022). For context, the study as a whole: The collaborator samples originated in the United States, Italy and Spain and spanned the acute and convalescent phases of COVID-19. The material from the prospective study consisted of cDNA or gDNA derived from T cells, B-cell-depleted T cells, or PBMCs. Deeply sampled blood TCRbeta repertoires from subjects exposed to, actively infected with, or recovered from COVID-19 were included in the dataset. The repertoires were released in a freely available public database intended as a resource for research on the immune response to SARS-CoV-2. The samples were drawn from two sources: the first 160 participants of the ongoing ImmuneRACE study, and fewer than 1,500 subjects contributed by 6 global collaborators. Sample metadata almost always included a de-identified subject ID, COVID-19 status, age in years and sex. Where available, HLA class I and class II types were taken from metadata supplied by the sample provider and were not determined by assay-based typing.

Overall study outcomes, separate from this receptor: Clinical and demographic metadata were provided uncurated, with the amount varying by source and participant.

Collaborating institutions collected whole blood in K2EDTA tubes following their own protocols. For TCRbeta analysis, collaborator samples were shipped as frozen whole blood, as isolated PBMCs, or as DNA extracted from either sample type. The CDR3 has 14 amino acids, counting the end cysteine and phenylalanine. The CDR3 DNA has 42 bases and is translated from base 1. V drops 8 bases and J drops 6 bases, leaving 15 bases in between. CDR1 and CDR2, looked up from the germline V gene, are KGHDR and SFDVKD. Remarks on this clone: It has no known antigen specificity. Per-base quality was not reported, and no clone a single base away is much larger than it.

The immunoSEQ Assay, a bias-controlled multiplex PCR, was used to amplify TCRbeta CDR3 regions from genomic DNA. The authors' pipeline ran thus. The number of nucleated cells in each sample was estimated from the amplification of reference gene primers within the assay. To quantify the absolute abundance of each unique TCRbeta CDR3 rearrangement, sequence reads were collapsed and filtered. For each sample, productive Simpson clonality was calculated by taking the square root of Simpson's diversity index across productive rearrangements. TCRdb stores this immuneACCESS table with in-frame sequences only. Part of the clones is absent; in the studies checked, under half of the shortfall reflects unresolved V genes, and no reason is known for the rest. The V and J calls and the clone size are those of that table, but D and trimming were determined from the DNA. For this sample the table gives 140,000 or so clones, of which 70% to 80% were detected only once. Of the sample, roughly 17% falls within the top ten clones.

The source material was peripheral blood. This receptor was obtained from a man aged 50-59 years with acute or convalescent COVID-19. Recombination connected TRBV24-1 to TRBJ2-2, with a weak D call of TRBD2 (5 bases match). The DNA sequence follows: TGTGCCACCAATCCTAACGGAGGACCCGGGGAGCTGTTTTTT. Protein translation: CATNPNGGPGELFF.